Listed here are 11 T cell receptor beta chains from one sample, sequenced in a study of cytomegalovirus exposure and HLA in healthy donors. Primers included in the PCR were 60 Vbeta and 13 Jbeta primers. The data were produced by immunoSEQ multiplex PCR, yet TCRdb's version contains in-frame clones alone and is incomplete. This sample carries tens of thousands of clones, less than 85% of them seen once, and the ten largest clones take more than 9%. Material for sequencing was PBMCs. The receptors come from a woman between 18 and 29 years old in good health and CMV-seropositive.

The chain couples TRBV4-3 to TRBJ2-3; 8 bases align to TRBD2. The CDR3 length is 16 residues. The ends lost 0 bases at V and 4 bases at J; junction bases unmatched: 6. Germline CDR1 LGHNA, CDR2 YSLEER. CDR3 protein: CASSQDRGGGPDTQYF. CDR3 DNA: TGCGCCAGCAGCCAAGACCGGGGGGGAGGTCCAGATACGCAGTATTTT.

The CDR3 here is CASSQVRGRGEQFF. In DNA form, the CDR3 reads TGCGCCAGCAGCCAAGTGCGGGGGCGGGGTGAGCAGTTCTTC. The V and J genes are TRBV4-1 and TRBJ2-1, with TRBD2 as a possible D gene (7 bases). Per the germline V gene, CDR1 is MGHRA and CDR2 is YSYEKL. The CDR3 covers 14 residues. V shed 1 base and J shed 9 bases, with 13 bases lying between them.

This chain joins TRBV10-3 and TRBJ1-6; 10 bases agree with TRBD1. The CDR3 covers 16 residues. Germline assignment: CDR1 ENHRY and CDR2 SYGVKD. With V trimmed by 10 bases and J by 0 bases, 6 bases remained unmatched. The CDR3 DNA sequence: TGTGCCACCCGGGACAGGGGAATCTCCTATAATTCACCCCTCCACTTT. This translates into CATRDRGISYNSPLHF.

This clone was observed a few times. The CDR3 coding sequence is TGCAGCGTTGAAGACGCTGGAAACACCATATATTTT. This sequence encodes CSVEDAGNTIYF. The V gene is TRBV29-1, the J gene TRBJ1-3, with no clear D. CDR1 is SQVTM, CDR2 ANQGSEA, per germline. There are 12 residues in the CDR3. The V gene lost 0 bases and the J gene lost 2 bases, with 2 bases spanning the gap.

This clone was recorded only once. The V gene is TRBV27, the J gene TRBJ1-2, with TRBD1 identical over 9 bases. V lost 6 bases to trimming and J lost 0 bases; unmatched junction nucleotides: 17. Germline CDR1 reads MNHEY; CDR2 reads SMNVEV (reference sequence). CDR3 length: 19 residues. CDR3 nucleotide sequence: TGTGCCAGCAGACCTTATGGGGACAGGGCTACTATAGCTAACTATGGCTACACCTTC. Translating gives CASRPYGDRATIANYGYTF.

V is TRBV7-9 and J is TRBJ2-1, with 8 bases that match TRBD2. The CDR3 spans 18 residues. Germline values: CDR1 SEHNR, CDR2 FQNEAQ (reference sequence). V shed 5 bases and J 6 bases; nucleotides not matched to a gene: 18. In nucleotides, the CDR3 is TGTGCCAGCAGCCTTAGAGGACTAGCAGACTTCGGATTCAATGAGCAGTTCTTC. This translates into CASSLRGLADFGFNEQFF.

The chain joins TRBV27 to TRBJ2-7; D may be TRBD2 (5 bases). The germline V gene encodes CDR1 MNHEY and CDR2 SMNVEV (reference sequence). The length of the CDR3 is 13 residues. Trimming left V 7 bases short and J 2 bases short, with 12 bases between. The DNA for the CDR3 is TGTGCCAGCATTGGCCTAGCCCCCTACGAGCAGTACTTC. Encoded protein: CASIGLAPYEQYF.

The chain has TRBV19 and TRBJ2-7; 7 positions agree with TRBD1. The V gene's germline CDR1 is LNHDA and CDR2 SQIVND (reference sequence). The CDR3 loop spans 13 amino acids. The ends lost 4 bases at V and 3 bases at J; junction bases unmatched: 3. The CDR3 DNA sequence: TGTGCCAGTAGTAAGACAGGGATCTACGAGCAGTACTTC. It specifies CASSKTGIYEQYF.

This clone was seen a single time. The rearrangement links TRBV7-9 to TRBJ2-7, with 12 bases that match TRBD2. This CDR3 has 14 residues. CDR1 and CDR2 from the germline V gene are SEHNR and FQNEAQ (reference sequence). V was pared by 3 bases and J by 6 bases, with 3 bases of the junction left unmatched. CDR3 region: CASSLPGLAGEQYF. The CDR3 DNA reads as TGTGCCAGCAGCTTGCCGGGACTAGCGGGCGAGCAGTACTTC.

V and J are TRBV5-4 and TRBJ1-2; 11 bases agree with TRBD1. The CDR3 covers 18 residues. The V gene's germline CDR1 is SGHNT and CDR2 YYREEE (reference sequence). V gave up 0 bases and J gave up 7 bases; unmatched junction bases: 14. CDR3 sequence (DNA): TGTGCCAGCAGCTTGGGAGGACAGGGGGCCCTATCTATGTTTGGCTACACCTTC. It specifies CASSLGGQGALSMFGYTF.

The CDR3 DNA follows: TGTGCCACCAGCAGAGAAGCGGGGGCAGGGAATGAAAAACTGTTTTTT. It is translated as CATSREAGAGNEKLFF. The chain has TRBV15 and TRBJ1-4, with D perhaps TRBD1 (6 bases). Per the germline V gene, CDR1 is LNHNV and CDR2 is YYDKDF (reference sequence). The CDR3 runs 16 residues. V lost 0 bases and J lost 5, with 13 bases in between.